This T cell receptor (beta chain) was captured by sequencing in a study of OX40 agonist ivuxolimab in advanced cancers. Trimming removed 7 bases at V and 1 base at J, with 7 bases between. Looked up from germline, CDR1 is MNHNY and CDR2 is SVGAGI (reference sequence). The CDR3 is 12 residues long. Profiling relied on immunoSEQ multiplex PCR, and the TCRdb table lists in-frame clones only, not all of them. Of more than 85,000 clones in the sample, about 83% were seen once. The TCR originated in an adult with an advanced solid tumor such as melanoma, head and neck, liver or kidney cancer. This sequence joins TRBV6-6 and TRBJ1-2; D gene unclear. Sequencing was performed on CD4+ or CD8+ T cells sorted from blood, taken in a trial of the OX40 agonist ivuxolimab. The CDR3 DNA is TGTGCCAGCACTCCAGATAACTATGGCTACACCTTC. This translates into CASTPDNYGYTF.